This TCR beta chain was sequenced during a study of T cell responses to AZD1222 COVID-19 vaccine (dated by TCRdb to the early 2020s). Some background on the complete study: AZD1222 recipients with second doses at about 4 weeks or about 12 weeks were pooled, because spike-specific TCR depth and breadth did not differ between schedules. TCR sequencing was performed for some 250 trial participants, of whom about 200 were given two doses of AZD1222 and about 25 were given two doses of MenACWY control vaccine. Trial participants were enrolled by age into 18-55, 56-69 and 70-plus year subgroups, with approximately 150, 30 and 60 TCR-sequenced participants respectively. The paper's findings and limits, for the study overall: Only five to seven AZD1222 recipients were SARS-CoV-2 seropositive at baseline, limiting conclusions about previously exposed vaccinees. The vaccine-associated CD4 TCRs covered the entire spike protein, and the dominant responses fell in regions 160-218 and 743-854. In the small 56-69-year group, the increase in depth fell short of significance, most likely because of low power. Reportedly, almost half of the unique spike-specific TCRs recognized epitopes lying outside the regions that are mutated in the B.1.351 and B.1.1.7 variants. A significant rise in spike-specific TCR breadth and depth was observed after two AZD1222 doses relative to day 0 and relative to MenACWY recipients. Participants were mostly white British, with more females than males. The authors suggested clonal diversity may have been underestimated. Because no samples from the day 14 peak response were available, repertoires could be characterized only after the peak T cell response.

The CDR3 regions of human TCRbeta chains were analyzed by immunosequencing. Regarding the original processing steps: TCRs in the repertoires were compared against a reference library of SARS-CoV-2-specific TCRs that had been generated with the MIRA antigen-specificity platform. Breadth was defined as the fraction of unique TCRs that were SARS-CoV-2-associated. Depth was defined as the fraction of total T cells that were SARS-CoV-2-associated. Using the MIRA data, each spike-specific TCR was assigned both to the spike region to which the TCR was reactive and to a CD4 or CD8 class. Log10-transformed breadth and depth values were compared by one-way ANOVA with Sidak's multiple comparisons tests. The immuneACCESS repertoire file appears here via TCRdb, limited to in-frame rearrangements. These files lack a portion of the clones; in checked studies, under half of the deficit traces to unresolved V genes, and the cause of the others is not known. Clone size and the V and J calls come from that table; the DNA yielded D and trimming. In all, the sample holds 150,000 or so clones, and about 87% of those were seen once. The ten biggest clones cover around 2.1% of the sample.

In regard to this clone: This clone's antigen is unknown. Nothing much larger sits one base from this clone, and base qualities are not available.

The CDR3 goes from the cysteine to the phenylalanine over 15 residues. Only the CDR3 region is kept as DNA, spanning 45 bases read in frame from base 1. What the time point label conveys for this sample: baseline before first vaccination. Samples from vaccinated people were obtained from the UK trials COV001 and COV002, which included a single-blind randomized controlled phase 2/3 trial of AZD1222 (ChAdOx1 nCoV-19) in healthy adults. Trial participant PBMC samples were collected at day 0 and day 28 after the second dose for TCRbeta chain sequencing. The chain was built from TRBV21-1 and TRBJ2-7; the DNA was not compared with TRBD2, the D call given in the table. TRBV21-1 is flagged as a pseudogene. The TCR comes from an adult in good health. Sequenced here: peripheral blood, sampled on day 0 of AZD1222 vaccination. CDR3 protein: CASSSGTSGDGEQYF. The nucleotide sequence reads as follows: TGTGCCAGCAGCAGCGGGACTAGCGGGGACGGGGAGCAGTACTTC.